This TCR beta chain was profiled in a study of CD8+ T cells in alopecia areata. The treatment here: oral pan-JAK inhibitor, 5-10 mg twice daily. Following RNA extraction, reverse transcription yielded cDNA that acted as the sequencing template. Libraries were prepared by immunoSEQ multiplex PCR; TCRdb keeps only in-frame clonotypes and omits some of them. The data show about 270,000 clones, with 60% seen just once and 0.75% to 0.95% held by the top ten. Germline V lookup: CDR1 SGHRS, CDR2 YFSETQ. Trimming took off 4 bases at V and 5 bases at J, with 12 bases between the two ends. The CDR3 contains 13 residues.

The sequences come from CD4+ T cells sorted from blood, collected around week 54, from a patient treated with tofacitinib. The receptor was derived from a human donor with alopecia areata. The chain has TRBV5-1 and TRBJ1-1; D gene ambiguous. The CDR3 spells CASSHGSGTEAFF. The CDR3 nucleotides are TGCGCCAGCAGCCACGGGTCCGGGACTGAAGCTTTCTTT. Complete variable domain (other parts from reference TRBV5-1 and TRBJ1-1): KAGVTQTPRYLIKTRGQQVTLSCSPISGHRSVSWYQQTPGQGLQFLFEYFSETQRNKGNFPGRFSGRQFSNSRSEMNVSTLELGDSALYLCASSHGSGTEAFFGQGTRLTVV.